Below, 20 T cell receptor beta chains from the same sample are listed, as sequenced in a study of tumor-infiltrating lymphocytes in primary liver carcinoma. Blood RNA was derived from unsorted whole blood, and germline DNA was extracted too. From 500 ng of total RNA, TCR beta-specific cDNA was reverse-transcribed using a constant-region primer. Employing slightly modified ARM-PCR, three nested multiplex PCR rounds were run, and these gave rise to the TCR beta libraries. TRBV1-TRBV30 forward primers paired with a C-beta reverse primer were used in the first two PCR rounds, which ran roughly 9 cycles each. TCRdb reprocessed the multiplex PCR reads with MiXCR, giving one entry per CDR3 protein. This sample has 300,000 to 350,000 distinct CDR3 sequences, with 65% found just once. The sequenced material came from peripheral blood. These receptors originate from a man between 35 and 55 years old with primary liver carcinoma and hepatitis B virus infection.

V usage is TRBV7-8 and J usage is TRBJ2-1; 9 bases agree with TRBD2. The CDR3 is 15 residues long. Unmatched junction bases numbered 9, after V lost 3 bases and J lost 9 bases. Looked up from germline, CDR1 is SGHVS and CDR2 is FQNEAQ. In DNA form, the CDR3 reads TGTGCCAGCAGCTTGGTGGCTAGCGGGAATAGTGAGCAGTTCTTC. Protein: CASSLVASGNSEQFF.

A remark on this clonotype: Given a much more abundant clone one base away, this may be a read error. The chain couples TRBV6-5 to TRBJ2-5; either TRBD1 or TRBD2 may fit D (6 bases each). The CDR3 is 15 amino acids. Looked up from germline, CDR1 is MNHEY and CDR2 is SVGAGI. The CDR3 is CAGSPVWGAEETQYF. The DNA of the CDR3 is TGTGCCGGCAGTCCGGTTTGGGGGGCTGAGGAGACCCAGTACTTC.

As regards this clonotype: This clone may be a read error of a much larger clone one base away. The chain links TRBV6-5 to TRBJ2-5; 7 positions agree with TRBD2. Germline CDR1 is MNHEY and CDR2 is SVGAGI. This CDR3 contains 14 residues. The CDR3 spells CVSRPEGGLETQYF. The DNA for the CDR3 is TGTGTCAGCAGACCCGAGGGAGGGTTGGAGACCCAGTACTTC.

CDR3 bases: TGTGCCAGCAGCTTAGATCTTCGGGGCCTGGATTATACTGAAGCTTTCTTT. It codes for CASSLDLRGLDYTEAFF. The gene calls are TRBV11-2 and TRBJ1-1; D might be TRBD1 (5 bases). V was pared by 0 bases and J by 5 bases, with 19 bases between. The length of the CDR3 is 17 residues. The germline V gene has CDR1 SGHAT and CDR2 FQNNGV.

Comments on this clonotype: A read error may explain this, as a much larger clone is one base away. The rearrangement links TRBV4-1 to TRBJ1-1, with D possibly being TRBD1 (6 bases). This CDR3 contains 15 residues. Looked up from germline, CDR1 is MGHRA and CDR2 is YSYEKL. In nucleotides, the CDR3 is TGCGCCGGCAGCCAAGAAACAGGGTTTAACACTGAAGCTTTCTTT. This encodes CAGSQETGFNTEAFF.

This clonotype was observed a handful of times. The chain recombines TRBV11-2 with TRBJ2-5; 7 bases align to TRBD1. In germline, CDR1 is SGHAT, CDR2 FQNNGV. J was trimmed by 3 bases and V by 5 bases; bases with no gene match: 9. The CDR3 length is 15 residues. CDR3 DNA: TGTGCCAGCAGCCCCTGGGGGACAGCGAAAGAGACCCAGTACTTC. Amino acids: CASSPWGTAKETQYF.

This clonotype appeared many times. The chain uses TRBV12-3 or TRBV12-4 and TRBJ2-7; the match to TRBD2 covers 13 bases. This CDR3 has 15 amino acids. Losses at the gene ends were 6 bases for V and 2 bases for J; bases not matched to a gene: 4. CDR3 nucleotides: TGTGCCAGCAGATCCGGGACTAGCGGGACCTACGAGCAGTACTTC. Amino acids: CASRSGTSGTYEQYF.

This clonotype was counted a few times. The chain combines TRBV14 with TRBJ2-5; 10 nucleotides match TRBD1. Germline V gene sequence: CDR1 SGHDN, CDR2 FVKESK. This CDR3 is 16 amino acids long. Trimming cost V 6 bases and J 2 bases; bases outside gene matches: 9. The CDR3 DNA sequence: TGTGCCAGCAGTCCGCGGACAGGGGGGGTTCAAGAGACCCAGTACTTC. Translated, it gives CASSPRTGGVQETQYF.

The genes are TRBV5-6 and TRBJ2-5, with D possibly TRBD2 on 7 matching bases. CDR3 length equals 14 residues. V lost 6 bases to trimming and J lost 4 bases, with 16 bases between them. The germline CDR1 and CDR2 sequences are SGHDT and YYEEEE. The CDR3 reads CASTPGGGVETQYF. CDR3 bases: TGTGCCAGCACCCCGGGCGGGGGCGTAGAGACCCAGTACTTC.

This clonotype was seen at least ten times. This rearrangement joins TRBV6-2 or TRBV6-3 to TRBJ1-2, with a weak D call TRBD1 (6 bases). Germline V gene data show CDR1 as MNHEY and CDR2 as SVGEGT. V lost 0 bases and J lost 2, with 13 bases in between. The CDR3 has 16 residues. CDR3 sequence reads: CASSYSWTAPNYGYTF. DNA for the CDR3: TGTGCCAGCAGTTACTCGTGGACAGCGCCCAACTATGGCTACACCTTC.

The chain uses TRBV30 and TRBJ2-7; D is uncertain. Germline values: CDR1 GTSNPN, CDR2 SVGIG (reference sequence). The CDR3 has 14 amino acids. The V gene lost 6 bases and the J gene lost 3 bases, with 18 bases spanning the gap. The CDR3 DNA reads as TGTGCCTGCCTCTTTAGCAGGAGTAGCTACGAGCAGTACTTC. Amino acid sequence: CACLFSRSSYEQYF.

V and J are TRBV6-5 and TRBJ2-1; D unresolved. V dropped 8 bases and J dropped 0 bases, with 11 bases sitting between them. The germline CDR1 and CDR2 sequences are MNHEY and SVGAGI. There are 14 residues in the CDR3. Here the CDR3 DNA reads TGTGCCAGCCTACAGCTGAGCTCCTACAATGAGCAGTTCTTC. Protein: CASLQLSSYNEQFF.

This clonotype was seen once. A read error may account for a junction end that differs from germline. The chain joins TRBV5-5 to TRBJ2-5; D gene ambiguous. This CDR3 contains 14 residues. The germline V gene encodes CDR1 SGHKS and CDR2 YYEKEE (reference sequence). This CDR3 is CTSSLVTRGESQYF. CDR3 DNA sequence: TGTACCAGCAGCTTGGTGACAAGAGGAGAGAGCCAGTACTTC.

Many counts were recorded for this clonotype. V gene TRBV4-1 combines with J gene TRBJ2-7; the D gene could be TRBD1 or TRBD2 (5 bases each). The CDR3 consists of 13 residues. Trimming took 3 bases from V and 3 from J, leaving 9 bases between them. Germline assignment: CDR1 MGHRA and CDR2 YSYEKL. The CDR3 here is CASSHGGNYEQYF. CDR3 DNA sequence: TGCGCCAGCAGCCATGGGGGAAACTACGAGCAGTACTTC.

This clonotype was recorded at least ten times. CDR3 bases: TGTGCCAGCAGCAACGGACAGGGGGCTTCGGGTGAAGCTTTCTTT. Its translation is CASSNGQGASGEAFF. The chain combines TRBV11-2 with TRBJ1-1; 11 nucleotides agree with TRBD1. J was trimmed by 7 bases and V by 5 bases; bases with no gene match: 9. CDR3 length equals 15 residues. Per the germline V gene, CDR1 is SGHAT and CDR2 is FQNNGV.

This clonotype was seen only a few times. The rearrangement joins TRBV30 to TRBJ2-2, with D possibly TRBD2 on 5 matching bases. This CDR3 contains 14 residues. The V gene lost 6 bases and the J gene lost 6 bases, with 17 bases spanning the gap. CDR1 and CDR2 (germline): GTSNPN, SVGIG (reference sequence). CDR3 DNA: TGTGCCTGCATTGTAACCTCTAGCCCCGGGGAGCTGTTTTTT. This translates into CACIVTSSPGELFF.

As concerns this clonotype: A much larger clone differs from this one at a single base, so this may be a read error. The conserved final phenylalanine or tryptophan is absent from the CDR3, which likely points to a read error. DNA of the CDR3: TGTGCCATCAGTGCGCGGCAAGAGACCCAGTACTAC. Its protein product is CAISARQETQYY. The chain combines TRBV10-3 with TRBJ2-5; D is unclear. CDR1 ENHRY and CDR2 SYGVKD come from the germline V gene. Trimming stripped 4 bases from V and 2 bases from J, with 5 bases between. This CDR3 spans 12 amino acids.

A note on this clonotype: Since a much larger clone is just one base distant, this may be a read error. The conserved final phenylalanine or tryptophan is absent from the CDR3, which likely points to a read error. This chain joins TRBV6-1 and TRBJ2-1; possible D gene TRBD1, 5 bases. CDR3 size: 13 residues. With 2 bases removed from V and 8 bases from J, the gap between germline ends came to 10 bases. Germline CDR1 reads MNHNS; CDR2 reads SASEGT. CDR3 sequence: CASSEQGGDEQFS. In DNA form, the CDR3 reads TGTGCCAGCAGTGAACAGGGTGGAGATGAGCAGTTCTCC.

With regard to this clonotype: A much larger clone lies a single base off, so this may be a read error. This CDR3 is CASSDRGYGPNVLTF. The CDR3 DNA reads TGTGCCAGCAGCGACAGGGGTTACGGGCCCAACGTCCTGACTTTC. V usage is TRBV6-1 and J usage is TRBJ2-6; 8 nucleotides match TRBD1. Trimming took 6 bases from V and 8 from J; bases not matched to a gene: 9. CDR1 is MNHNS, CDR2 SASEGT, per germline. The CDR3 covers 15 residues.

Comment on this clonotype: Because the CDR3 is missing its conserved closing phenylalanine or tryptophan, this is likely a read error. Because the CDR3's place on the DNA is in doubt, the DNA is left out and the CDR3 is given as listed by TCRdb. V and J are TRBV11-2 and TRBJ2-1. Looked up from germline, CDR1 is SGHAT and CDR2 is FQNNGV. Ends included, the CDR3 has 11 residues. The CDR3 sequence is CASSLGSEHFS.